This TCR beta chain was retrieved from a study of long-term antiretroviral therapy in people with HIV. To note about this clone: The target antigen is unknown.

All participants with HIV were treated in the United States. Each sample contained roughly 0.95-10 million cryopreserved PBMC, thawed before DNA extraction. The study, taken as a whole, reports: Sampling of blood ran from 2004 to 2017, and older ART regimens were possibly in use. Clonal expansions arising prior to ART prevailed in the repertoire at every time point.

The trim removed 3 bases at V and 3 bases at J, leaving 7 bases unmatched. This CDR3 has 15 residues. Germline CDR1 reads SGHRS; CDR2 reads YFSETQ. This was the immunoSEQ v3.0 assay at survey level. Clones were sequenced by immunoSEQ multiplex PCR, and TCRdb holds only the in-frame ones, with some missing. The table shows approximately 35,000 clones, with about 83% occurring only once. The source material was unsorted PBMCs, sampled 2 years after starting antiretroviral therapy. The chain couples TRBV5-1 to TRBJ1-1; 8 nucleotides line up with TRBD1. This receptor was obtained from a woman aged 50 to 60 with HIV. CDR3 nucleotides: TGCGCCAGCAGCTCCGGACAGGGAGGGTACACTGAAGCTTTCTTT. Translation gives CASSSGQGGYTEAFF.